This record concerns one T cell receptor beta chain sequence. This clonotype was detected many times. The specificity of this receptor is unknown. Per-base qualities were not stored, and no clone one base away is much larger. In the ophthalmopathy patients, disease was moderately to severely active, with a Clinical Activity Score of 3 or more, a NOSPECS grade of 4 or more, and a duration of less than 3 months. Patients with uncontrolled infections, other autoimmune diseases, pregnancy or lactation were excluded. Diagnoses relied on clinical symptoms, serum thyroxine and TRAb, thyroid ultrasound and orbital computed tomography. Ficoll-Paque density gradient centrifugation was used to isolate PBMCs from 9.5 to 10 ml of fresh peripheral blood. Total RNA was extracted with Trizol reagent, and quality was checked on an Agilent 2100 Bioanalyzer. The TCR beta CDR3 regions were amplified from RNA transcripts. For the first round of RT-PCR on the TCR CDR3, the HTBI primer set was used together with the Qiagen OneStep RT-PCR kit. Libraries were constructed in a second round of multiplex PCR, after which size selection and purification were performed. Paired-end sequencing of the libraries was performed with 100 bp reads on an Illumina HiSeq2000. As for how the authors treated the data: SOAPnuke was used to process the raw data, throwing out any read that contained adapters or uncalled bases, had a mean Phred below 15, or lacked an exact constant-primer or identifier match. COPE v1.2.5 was used to merge high-quality paired reads, and clonotypes were defined as unique nucleotide sequences. MiTCR v1.1 was used to align the clonotypes against IMGT TRBV, TRBD and TRBJ reference segments. The analysis included only V-J combinations with a frequency above 0.0001, which together covered roughly 99% of the repertoires. A TCS score was defined as the ratio between F50 (clonal expansion) and ExV (chaos), using BLOSUM62-based TCRdist between CDR3 peptides within each V-J. Welch's t-statistics and random forest reduced around 520 V-J features to some 14, which were used in a naive Bayes classifier (R e1071). TCRdb reanalyzed the raw reads on its own, using fastp at Q25 for trimming and MiXCR for clone calling, and kept in-frame beta chains. Rows matching on CDR3 protein sequence are summarized as one entry with the most common DNA and genes. These V and J calls derive from TCRdb rather than the authors' analysis. This sample holds hundreds of thousands of distinct CDR3 sequences; roughly 15% were observed only once. Together, the top ten hold less than 15% of the sample.

CDR1 and CDR2, looked up from the germline V gene, are SGDLS and YYNGEE. The CDR3 goes from the cysteine to the phenylalanine over 13 residues. Only CDR3 DNA is held: 39 bases, read in frame from base 1. V was cut back by 0 bases and J by 5 bases, leaving a gap of 8 bases between them. This sample is part of a study of T cells in Graves' hyperthyroidism and ophthalmopathy (dated by TCRdb to 2018 to 2020). Study-level background: Peripheral blood samples were taken at the time of initial diagnosis, prior to any treatment. The 100 discovery patients were divided at random into training and test sets in a 7:3 ratio. After blood sampling, hyperthyroidism patients were treated with methimazole at a starting dose of 30 mg daily, and ophthalmopathy patients were treated with high-dose intravenous methylprednisolone. In more than 5 Graves' hyperthyroidism patients, the study also compared T-cell repertoires from thyroid tissue with T-cell repertoires from blood. An independent validation cohort of 18 to 20 hyperthyroidism patients and 17 patients who later progressed to ophthalmopathy tested prospective prediction of ophthalmopathy. To identify distinguishing TCR V-J signatures, a discovery cohort of about a hundred patients was used, comprising fewer than 45 with Graves' ophthalmopathy and around 57 with stable Graves' hyperthyroidism. The paper reports TCR Vbeta CDR3 sequencing of over 120 peripheral blood samples: some 44 ophthalmopathy, 75 to 80 hyperthyroidism and around 17 progressor patients.

Broad study findings and their caveats: Most expanded thyroid clonotypes (frequency above 0.001) were also found in blood, which suggests that blood repertoires may mirror thyroid immune responses. No statistical method was used to fix the sample size in advance, and group allocation was not hidden from the investigators. Ophthalmopathy was separated from stable hyperthyroidism by a 13 V-J signature model, with 85% to 90% sensitivity and approximately 81% specificity obtained in cross-validation and 80%/75% obtained in testing. During validation, the model predicted progression to ophthalmopathy a median of roughly six months ahead of onset, with roughly 65% sensitivity and 72.22% specificity.

This sequence was found in a man aged 18 to 30 with Graves' ophthalmopathy. Sequencing used blood. The chain is assembled from TRBV9 and TRBJ1-1, with the D gene not clear enough to name. DNA sequence: TGTGCCAGCAGCGTAGTGTCGGGAACTGAAGCTTTCTTT. Its translation reads: CASSVVSGTEAFF.